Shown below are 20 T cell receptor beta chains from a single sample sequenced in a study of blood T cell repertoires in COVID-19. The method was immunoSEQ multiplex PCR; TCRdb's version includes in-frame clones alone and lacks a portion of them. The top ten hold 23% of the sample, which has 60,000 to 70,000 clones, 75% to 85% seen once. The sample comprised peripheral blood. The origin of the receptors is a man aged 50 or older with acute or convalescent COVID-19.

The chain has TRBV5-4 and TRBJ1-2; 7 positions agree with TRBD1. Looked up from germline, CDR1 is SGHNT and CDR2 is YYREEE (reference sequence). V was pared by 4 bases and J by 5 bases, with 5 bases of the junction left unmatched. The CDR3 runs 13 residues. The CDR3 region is CASSVRDRYGYTF. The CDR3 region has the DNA TGTGCCAGCAGCGTGAGGGACAGATATGGCTACACCTTC.

In DNA, the CDR3 is TGTGCCAGTAGTTCTCACCGGGATTCACCCCTCCACTTT. Encoded protein: CASSSHRDSPLHF. The rearrangement links TRBV19 to TRBJ1-6, with D unclear. The germline V gene encodes CDR1 LNHDA and CDR2 SQIVND (reference sequence). The CDR3 is 13 residues long. The germline V and J ends were trimmed by 5 bases and 8 bases, with 10 bases remaining between them. The whole variable domain, filled in from reference TRBV19 and TRBJ1-6, reads DGGITQSPKYLFRKEGQNVTLSCEQNLNHDAMYWYRQDPGQGLRLIYYSQIVNDFQKGDIAEGYSVSREKKESFPLTVTSAQKNPTAFYLCASSSHRDSPLHFGNGTRLTVT.

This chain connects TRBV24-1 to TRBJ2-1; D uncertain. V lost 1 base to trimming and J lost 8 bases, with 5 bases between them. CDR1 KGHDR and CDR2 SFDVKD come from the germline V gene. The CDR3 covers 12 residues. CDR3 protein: CATSDFQDEQFF. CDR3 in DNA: TGTGCCACCAGTGATTTCCAGGATGAGCAGTTCTTC.

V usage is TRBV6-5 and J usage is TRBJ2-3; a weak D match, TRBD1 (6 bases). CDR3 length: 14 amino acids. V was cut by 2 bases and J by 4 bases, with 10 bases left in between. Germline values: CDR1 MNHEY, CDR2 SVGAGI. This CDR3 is CASSYNRAADTQYF. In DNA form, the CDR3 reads TGTGCCAGCAGTTACAACAGGGCGGCAGATACGCAGTATTTT.

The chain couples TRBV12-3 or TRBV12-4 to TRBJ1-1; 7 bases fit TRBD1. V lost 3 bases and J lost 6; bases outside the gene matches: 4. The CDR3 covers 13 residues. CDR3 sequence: CASSLYRGAEAFF. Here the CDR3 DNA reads TGTGCCAGCAGTTTGTACAGGGGCGCTGAAGCTTTCTTT.

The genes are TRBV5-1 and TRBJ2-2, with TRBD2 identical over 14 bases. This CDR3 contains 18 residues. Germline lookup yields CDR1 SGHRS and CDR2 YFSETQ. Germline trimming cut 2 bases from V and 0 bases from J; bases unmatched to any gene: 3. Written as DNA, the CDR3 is TGCGCCAGCAGCTTACTGACTAGCGGGGGGGCGAACACCGGGGAGCTGTTTTTT. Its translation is CASSLLTSGGANTGELFF.

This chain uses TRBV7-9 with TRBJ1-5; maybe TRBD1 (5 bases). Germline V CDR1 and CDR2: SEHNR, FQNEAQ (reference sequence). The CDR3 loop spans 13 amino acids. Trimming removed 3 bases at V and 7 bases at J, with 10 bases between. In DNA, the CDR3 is TGTGCCAGCAGCTTTCCAGGGCGGCAGCCCCAGCATTTT. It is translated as CASSFPGRQPQHF.

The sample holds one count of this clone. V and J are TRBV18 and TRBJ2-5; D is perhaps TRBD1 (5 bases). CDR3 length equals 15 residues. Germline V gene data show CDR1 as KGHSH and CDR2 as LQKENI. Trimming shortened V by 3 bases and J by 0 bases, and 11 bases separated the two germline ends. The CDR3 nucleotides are TGTGCCAGCTCACCCCGGAAGGGGTACCAAGAGACCCAGTACTTC. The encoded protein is CASSPRKGYQETQYF.

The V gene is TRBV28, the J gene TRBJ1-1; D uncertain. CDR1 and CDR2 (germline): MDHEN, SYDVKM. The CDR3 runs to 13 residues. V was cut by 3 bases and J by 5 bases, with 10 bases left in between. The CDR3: CASSFIRDTEAFF. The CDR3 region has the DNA TGTGCCAGCAGTTTCATTCGGGATACTGAAGCTTTCTTT.

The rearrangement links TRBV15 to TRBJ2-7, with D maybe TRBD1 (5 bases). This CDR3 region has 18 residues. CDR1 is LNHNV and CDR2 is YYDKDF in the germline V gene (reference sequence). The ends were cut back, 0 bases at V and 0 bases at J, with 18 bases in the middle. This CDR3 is CATSRDLYWGRASYEQYF. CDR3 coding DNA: TGTGCCACCAGCAGAGATCTATATTGGGGCAGGGCCTCCTACGAGCAGTACTTC.

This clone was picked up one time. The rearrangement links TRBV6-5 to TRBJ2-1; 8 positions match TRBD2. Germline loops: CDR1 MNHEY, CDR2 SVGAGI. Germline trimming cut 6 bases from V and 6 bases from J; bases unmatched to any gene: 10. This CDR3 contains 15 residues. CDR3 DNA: TGTGCCAGCAGCAAAAGCGGGGGAGCGTTCAATGAGCAGTTCTTC. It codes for CASSKSGGAFNEQFF.

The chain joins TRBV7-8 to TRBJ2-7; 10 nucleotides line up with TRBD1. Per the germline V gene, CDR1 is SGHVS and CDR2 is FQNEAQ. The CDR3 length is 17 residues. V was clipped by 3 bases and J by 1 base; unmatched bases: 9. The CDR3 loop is CASSLTDRGHRSYEQYV. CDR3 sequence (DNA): TGTGCCAGCAGCTTGACCGACAGGGGGCACAGGTCCTACGAGCAGTACGTC.

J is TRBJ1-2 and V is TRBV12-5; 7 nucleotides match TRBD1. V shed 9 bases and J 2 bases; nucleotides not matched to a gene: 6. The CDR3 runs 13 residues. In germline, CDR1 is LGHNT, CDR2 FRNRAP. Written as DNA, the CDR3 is TGTGCTAGCGGGGGACAGCTCAACTATGGCTACACCTTC. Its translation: CASGGQLNYGYTF.

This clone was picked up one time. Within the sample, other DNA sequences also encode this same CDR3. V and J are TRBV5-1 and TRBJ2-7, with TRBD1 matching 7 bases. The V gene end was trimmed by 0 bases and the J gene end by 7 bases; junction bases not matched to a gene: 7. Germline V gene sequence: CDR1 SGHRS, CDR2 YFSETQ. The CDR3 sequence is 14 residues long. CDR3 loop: CASSLGQGTGEQYV. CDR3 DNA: TGCGCCAGCAGCTTGGGACAGGGAACTGGTGAGCAGTACGTC.

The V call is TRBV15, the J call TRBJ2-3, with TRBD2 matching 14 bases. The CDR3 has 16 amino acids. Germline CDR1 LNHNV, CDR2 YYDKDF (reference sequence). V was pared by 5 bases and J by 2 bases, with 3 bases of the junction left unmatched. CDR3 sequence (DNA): TGTGCCACCAGCGTGACTAGCGGGGGGGCCACAGATACGCAGTATTTT. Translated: CATSVTSGGATDTQYF.

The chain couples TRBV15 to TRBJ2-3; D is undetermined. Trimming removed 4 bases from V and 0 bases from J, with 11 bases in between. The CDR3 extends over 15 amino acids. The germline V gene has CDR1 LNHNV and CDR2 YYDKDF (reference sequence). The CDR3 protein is CATSTSLSSTDTQYF. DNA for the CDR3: TGTGCCACCAGCACTTCACTATCTAGCACAGATACGCAGTATTTT.

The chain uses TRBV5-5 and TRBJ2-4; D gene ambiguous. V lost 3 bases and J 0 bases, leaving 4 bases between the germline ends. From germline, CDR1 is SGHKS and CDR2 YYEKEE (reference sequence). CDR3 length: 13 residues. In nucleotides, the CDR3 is TGTGCCAGCAGCTCACTAGCCAAAAACATTCAGTACTTC. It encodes CASSSLAKNIQYF.

CDR3 residues: CASSSGALAGGRNEQFF. The CDR3 DNA reads as TGTGCCAGCAGCTCAGGGGCGCTAGCGGGGGGTCGAAATGAGCAGTTCTTC. The rearrangement uses TRBV11-2 and TRBJ2-1; TRBD2 agrees at 11 bases. Germline loops: CDR1 SGHAT, CDR2 FQNNGV. Trimming cost V 4 bases and J 7 bases; bases outside gene matches: 12. CDR3 length: 17 amino acids.

As DNA, the CDR3 is TGTGCCACCAGCAGAGGGGGCCAGACAGGGGCCTATAATTCACCCCTCCACTTT. It codes for CATSRGGQTGAYNSPLHF. V usage is TRBV15 and J usage is TRBJ1-6; 8 bases match TRBD1. The ends lost 1 base at V and 2 bases at J; junction bases unmatched: 7. CDR3 length: 18 residues. Germline CDR1 LNHNV, CDR2 YYDKDF (reference sequence).

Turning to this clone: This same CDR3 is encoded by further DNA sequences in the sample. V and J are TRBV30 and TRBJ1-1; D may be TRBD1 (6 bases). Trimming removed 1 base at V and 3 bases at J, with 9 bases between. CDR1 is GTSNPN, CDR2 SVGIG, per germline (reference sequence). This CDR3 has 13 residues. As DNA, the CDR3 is TGTGCCTGGAGTGCAGGGGCTTACACTGAAGCTTTCTTT. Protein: CAWSAGAYTEAFF. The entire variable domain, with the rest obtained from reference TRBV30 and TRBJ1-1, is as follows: SQTIHQWPATLVQPVGSPLSLECTVEGTSNPNLYWYRQAAGRGLQLLFYSVGIGQISSEVPQNLSASRPQDRQFILSSKKLLLSDSGFYLCAWSAGAYTEAFFGQGTRLTVV.